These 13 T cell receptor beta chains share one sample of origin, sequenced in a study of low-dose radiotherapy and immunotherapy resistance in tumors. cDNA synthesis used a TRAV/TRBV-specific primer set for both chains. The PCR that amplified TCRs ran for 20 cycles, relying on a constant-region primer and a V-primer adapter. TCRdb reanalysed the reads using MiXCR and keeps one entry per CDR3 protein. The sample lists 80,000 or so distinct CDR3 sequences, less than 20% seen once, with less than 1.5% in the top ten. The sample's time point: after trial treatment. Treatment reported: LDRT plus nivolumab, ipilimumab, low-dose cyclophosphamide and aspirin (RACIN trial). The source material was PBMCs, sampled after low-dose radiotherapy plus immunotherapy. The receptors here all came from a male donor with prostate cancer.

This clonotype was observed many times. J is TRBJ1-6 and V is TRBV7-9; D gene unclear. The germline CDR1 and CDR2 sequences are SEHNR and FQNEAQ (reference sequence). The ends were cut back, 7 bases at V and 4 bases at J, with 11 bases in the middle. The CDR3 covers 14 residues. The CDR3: CASTLGNYNSPLHF. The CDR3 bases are TGTGCCAGCACCCTCGGGAATTATAATTCACCCCTCCACTTT.

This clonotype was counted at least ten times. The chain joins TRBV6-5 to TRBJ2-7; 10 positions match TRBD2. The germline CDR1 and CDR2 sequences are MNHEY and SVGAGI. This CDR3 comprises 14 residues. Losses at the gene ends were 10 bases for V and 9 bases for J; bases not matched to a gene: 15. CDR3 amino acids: CATSGRLAGERQYF. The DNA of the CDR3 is TGTGCCACTTCTGGGAGGCTAGCGGGAGAACGGCAGTACTTC.

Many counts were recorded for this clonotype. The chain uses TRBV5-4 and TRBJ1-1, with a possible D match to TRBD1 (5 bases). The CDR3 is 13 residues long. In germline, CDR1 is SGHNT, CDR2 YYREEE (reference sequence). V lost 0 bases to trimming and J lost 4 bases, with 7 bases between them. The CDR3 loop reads CASSLVGATEAFF. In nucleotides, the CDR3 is TGTGCCAGCAGCTTGGTTGGGGCCACTGAAGCTTTCTTT.

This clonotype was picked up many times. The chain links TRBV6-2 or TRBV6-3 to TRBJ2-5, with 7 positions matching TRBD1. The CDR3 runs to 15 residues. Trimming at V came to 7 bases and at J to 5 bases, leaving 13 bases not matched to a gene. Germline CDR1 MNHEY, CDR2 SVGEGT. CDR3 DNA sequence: TGTGCCAGCACCCCACCAACAGGGGTCGTGGAGACCCAGTACTTC. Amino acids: CASTPPTGVVETQYF.

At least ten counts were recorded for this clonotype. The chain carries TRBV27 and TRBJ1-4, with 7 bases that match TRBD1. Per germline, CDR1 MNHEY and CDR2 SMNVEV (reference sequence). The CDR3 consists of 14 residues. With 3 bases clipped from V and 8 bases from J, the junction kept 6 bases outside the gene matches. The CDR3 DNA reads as TGTGCCAGCAGTTTGGGCAGGGGGGTAGAAAAACTGTTTTTT. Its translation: CASSLGRGVEKLFF.

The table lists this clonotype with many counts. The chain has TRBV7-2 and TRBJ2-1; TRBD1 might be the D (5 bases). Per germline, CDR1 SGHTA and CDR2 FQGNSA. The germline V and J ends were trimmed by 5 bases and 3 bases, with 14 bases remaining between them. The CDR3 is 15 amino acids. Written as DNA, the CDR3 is TGTGCCAGCAGCAGCTGGGTACAGGACTACAATGAGCAGTTCTTC. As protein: CASSSWVQDYNEQFF. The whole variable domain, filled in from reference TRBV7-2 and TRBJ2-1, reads GAGVSQSPSNKVTEKGKDVELRCDPISGHTALYWYRQSLGQGLEFLIYFQGNSAPDKSGLPSDRFSAERTGGSVSTLTIQRTQQEDSAVYLCASSSWVQDYNEQFFGPGTRLTVL.

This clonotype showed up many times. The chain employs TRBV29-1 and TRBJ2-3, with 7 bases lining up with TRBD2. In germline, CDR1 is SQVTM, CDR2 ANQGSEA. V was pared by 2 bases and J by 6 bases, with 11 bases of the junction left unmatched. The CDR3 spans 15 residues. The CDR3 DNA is TGCAGCGTTGAAACCGGCGGGAGCTTTTTGGATACGCAGTATTTT. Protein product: CSVETGGSFLDTQYF.

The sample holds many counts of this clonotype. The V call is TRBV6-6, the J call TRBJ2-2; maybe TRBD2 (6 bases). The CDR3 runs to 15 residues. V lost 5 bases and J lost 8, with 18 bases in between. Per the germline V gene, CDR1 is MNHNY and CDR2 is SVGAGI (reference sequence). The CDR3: CASSNPGLKRGELFF. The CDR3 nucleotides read TGTGCCAGCAGTAATCCGGGACTCAAGAGGGGGGAGCTGTTTTTT.

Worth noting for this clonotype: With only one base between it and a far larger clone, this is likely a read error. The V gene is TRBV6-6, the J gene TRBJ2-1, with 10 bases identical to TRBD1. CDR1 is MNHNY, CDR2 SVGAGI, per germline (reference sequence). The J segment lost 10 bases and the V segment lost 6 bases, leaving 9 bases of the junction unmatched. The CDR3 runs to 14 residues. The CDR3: CASRRDRGRYEQFF. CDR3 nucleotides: TGTGCCAGCAGAAGGGACAGGGGACGCTACGAGCAGTTCTTC.

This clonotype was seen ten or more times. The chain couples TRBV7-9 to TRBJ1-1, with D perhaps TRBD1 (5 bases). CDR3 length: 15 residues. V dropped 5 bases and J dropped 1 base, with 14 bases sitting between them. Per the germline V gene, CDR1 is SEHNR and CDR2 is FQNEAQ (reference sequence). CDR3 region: CASSGRRGENTEAFF. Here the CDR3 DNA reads TGTGCCAGCAGCGGGCGCCGGGGCGAGAACACTGAAGCTTTCTTT.

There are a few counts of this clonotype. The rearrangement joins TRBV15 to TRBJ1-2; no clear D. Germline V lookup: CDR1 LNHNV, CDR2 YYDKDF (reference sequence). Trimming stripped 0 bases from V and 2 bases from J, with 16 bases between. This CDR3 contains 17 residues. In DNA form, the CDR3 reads TGTGCCACCAGCAGAGATTCCCGGACGACGGACAACTATGGCTACACCTTC. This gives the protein CATSRDSRTTDNYGYTF.

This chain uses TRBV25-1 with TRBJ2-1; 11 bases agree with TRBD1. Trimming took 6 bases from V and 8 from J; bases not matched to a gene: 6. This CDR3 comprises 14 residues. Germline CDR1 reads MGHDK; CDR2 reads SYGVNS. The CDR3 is CASSGTGGLHEQFF. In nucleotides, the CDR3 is TGTGCCAGCAGCGGGACAGGGGGACTCCATGAGCAGTTCTTC. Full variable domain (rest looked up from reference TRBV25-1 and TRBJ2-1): EADIYQTPRYLVIGTGKKITLECSQTMGHDKMYWYQQDPGMELHLIHYSYGVNSTEKGDLSSESTVSRIRTEHFPLTLESARPSHTSQYLCASSGTGGLHEQFFGPGTRLTVL.

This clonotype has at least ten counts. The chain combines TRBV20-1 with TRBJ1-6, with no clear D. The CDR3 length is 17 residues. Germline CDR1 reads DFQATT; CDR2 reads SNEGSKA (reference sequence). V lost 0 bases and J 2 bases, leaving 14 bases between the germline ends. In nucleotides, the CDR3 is TGCAGTGCTAGAGATCGAGCGGGGTCGACCTATAATTCACCCCTCCACTTT. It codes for CSARDRAGSTYNSPLHF.